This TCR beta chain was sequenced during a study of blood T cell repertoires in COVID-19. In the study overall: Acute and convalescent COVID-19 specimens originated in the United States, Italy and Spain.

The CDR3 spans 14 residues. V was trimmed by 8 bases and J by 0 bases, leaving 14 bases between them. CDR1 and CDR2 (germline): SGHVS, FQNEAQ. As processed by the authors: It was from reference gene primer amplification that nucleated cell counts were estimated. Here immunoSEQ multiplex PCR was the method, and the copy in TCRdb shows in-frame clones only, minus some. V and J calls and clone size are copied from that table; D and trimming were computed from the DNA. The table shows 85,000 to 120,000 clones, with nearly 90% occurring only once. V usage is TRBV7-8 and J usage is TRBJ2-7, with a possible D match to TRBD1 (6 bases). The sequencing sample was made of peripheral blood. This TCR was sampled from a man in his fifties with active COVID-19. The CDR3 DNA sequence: TGTGCCAGCGGAACGAGGGGGAACTCCTACGAGCAGTACTTC. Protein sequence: CASGTRGNSYEQYF.